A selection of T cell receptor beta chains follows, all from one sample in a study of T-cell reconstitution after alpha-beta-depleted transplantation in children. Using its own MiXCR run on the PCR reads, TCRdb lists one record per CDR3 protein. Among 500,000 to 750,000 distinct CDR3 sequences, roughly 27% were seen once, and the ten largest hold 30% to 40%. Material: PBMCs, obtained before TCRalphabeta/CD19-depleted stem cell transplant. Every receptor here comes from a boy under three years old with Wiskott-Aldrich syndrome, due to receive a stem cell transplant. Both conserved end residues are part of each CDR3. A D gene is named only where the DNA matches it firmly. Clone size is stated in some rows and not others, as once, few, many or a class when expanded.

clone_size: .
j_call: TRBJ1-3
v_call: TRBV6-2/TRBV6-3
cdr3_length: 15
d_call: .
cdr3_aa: CASSSESRREYTIYF
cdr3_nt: TGTGCCAGCAGTTCGGAATCGCGAAGAGAATACACCATATATTTT

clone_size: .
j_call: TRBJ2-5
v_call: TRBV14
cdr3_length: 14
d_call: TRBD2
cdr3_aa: CASSKGRREETQYF
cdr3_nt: TGTGCCAGCAGCAAGGGACGGCGGGAGGAGACCCAGTACTTC

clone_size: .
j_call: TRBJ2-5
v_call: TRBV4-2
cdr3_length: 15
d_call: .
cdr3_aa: CASSPLLVKEETQYF
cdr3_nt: TGTGCCAGCAGCCCGCTACTTGTCAAGGAGGAGACCCAGTACTTC

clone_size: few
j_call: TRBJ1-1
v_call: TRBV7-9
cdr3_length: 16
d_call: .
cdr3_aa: CASSPAVRVVNTEAFF
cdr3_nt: TGTGCCAGCAGCCCTGCGGTGCGAGTGGTGAACACTGAAGCTTTCTTT

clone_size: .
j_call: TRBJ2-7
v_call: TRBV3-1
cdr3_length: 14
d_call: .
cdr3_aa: CASSQGIGGYEQYF
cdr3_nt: TGTGCCAGCAGCCAAGGTATAGGGGGCTACGAGCAGTACTTC

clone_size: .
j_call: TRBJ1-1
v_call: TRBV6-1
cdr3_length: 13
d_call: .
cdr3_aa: CASSAWGSLEAFF
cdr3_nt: TGTGCCAGCAGTGCCTGGGGCAGCCTAGAAGCTTTCTTT

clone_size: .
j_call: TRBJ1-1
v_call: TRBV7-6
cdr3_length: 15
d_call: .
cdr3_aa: CASTTRVGEEGEAFF
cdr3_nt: TGTGCCAGCACGACCAGAGTAGGGGAGGAGGGTGAAGCTTTCTTT

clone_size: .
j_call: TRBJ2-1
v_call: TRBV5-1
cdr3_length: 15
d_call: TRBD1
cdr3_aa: CASKVLGQGHNEQFF
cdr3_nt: TGCGCCAGCAAGGTACTCGGACAGGGCCACAATGAGCAGTTCTTC

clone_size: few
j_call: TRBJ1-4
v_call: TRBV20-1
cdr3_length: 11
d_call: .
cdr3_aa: CSAGQNEKLFF
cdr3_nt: TGCAGTGCTGGACAGAATGAAAAACTGTTTTTT

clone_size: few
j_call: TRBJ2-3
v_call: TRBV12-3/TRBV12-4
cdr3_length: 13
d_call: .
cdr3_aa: CASSKTEGSTQYF
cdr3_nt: TGTGCCAGCAGTAAGACCGAGGGTTCTACGCAGTATTTT

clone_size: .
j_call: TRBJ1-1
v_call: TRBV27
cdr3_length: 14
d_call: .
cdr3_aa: CASSFSGRNTEAFF
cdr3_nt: TGTGCCAGCAGTTTCTCAGGACGGAACACTGAAGCTTTCTTT

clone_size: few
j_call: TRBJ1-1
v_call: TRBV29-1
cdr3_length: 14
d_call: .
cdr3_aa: CSVEQGRSGTEAFF
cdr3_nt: TGCAGCGTTGAACAGGGACGGAGTGGCACTGAAGCTTTCTTT

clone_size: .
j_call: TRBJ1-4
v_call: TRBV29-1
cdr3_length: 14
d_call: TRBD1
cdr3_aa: CSAAPGQGGEKLFF
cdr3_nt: TGCAGCGCCGCCCCGGGACAGGGAGGTGAAAAACTGTTTTTT

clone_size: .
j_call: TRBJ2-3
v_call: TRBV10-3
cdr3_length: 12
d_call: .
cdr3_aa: CAIRGRLDTQYF
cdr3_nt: TGTGCCATCCGGGGGAGGCTGGATACGCAGTATTTT

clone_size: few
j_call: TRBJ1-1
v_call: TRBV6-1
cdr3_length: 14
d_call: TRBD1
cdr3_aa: CASILGTAGTEAFF
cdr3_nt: TGTGCCAGCATCTTAGGGACAGCGGGCACTGAAGCTTTCTTT

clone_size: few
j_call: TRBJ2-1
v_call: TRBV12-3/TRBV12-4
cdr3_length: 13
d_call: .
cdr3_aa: CASTPTSPIEQFF
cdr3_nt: TGTGCCAGCACCCCAACTAGTCCGATTGAGCAGTTCTTC